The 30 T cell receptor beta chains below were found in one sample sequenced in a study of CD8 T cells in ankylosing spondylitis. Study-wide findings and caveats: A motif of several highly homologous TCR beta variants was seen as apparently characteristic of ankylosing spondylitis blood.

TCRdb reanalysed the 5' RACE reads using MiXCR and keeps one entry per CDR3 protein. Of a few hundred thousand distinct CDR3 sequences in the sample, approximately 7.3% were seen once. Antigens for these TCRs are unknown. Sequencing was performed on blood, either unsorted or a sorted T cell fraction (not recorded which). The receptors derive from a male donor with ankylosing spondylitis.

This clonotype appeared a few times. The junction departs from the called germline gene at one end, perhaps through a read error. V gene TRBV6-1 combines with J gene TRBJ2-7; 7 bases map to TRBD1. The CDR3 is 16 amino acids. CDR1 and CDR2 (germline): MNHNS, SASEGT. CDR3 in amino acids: CDSKPGQRLSSYEQYF. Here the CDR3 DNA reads TGTGACAGCAAACCGGGACAGAGACTTAGCTCCTACGAGCAGTACTTC.

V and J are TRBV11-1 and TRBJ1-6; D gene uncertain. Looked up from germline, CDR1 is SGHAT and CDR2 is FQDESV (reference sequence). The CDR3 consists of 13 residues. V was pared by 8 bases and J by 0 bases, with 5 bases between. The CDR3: CASAVSYNSPLHF. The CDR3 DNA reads TGTGCCAGCGCGGTCTCCTATAATTCACCCCTCCACTTT.

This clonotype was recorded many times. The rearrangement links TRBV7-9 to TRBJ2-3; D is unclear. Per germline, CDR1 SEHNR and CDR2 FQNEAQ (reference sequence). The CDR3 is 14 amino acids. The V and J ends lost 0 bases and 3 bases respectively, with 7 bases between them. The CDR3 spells CASSLALQTDTQYF. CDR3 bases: TGTGCCAGCAGCTTAGCCCTACAGACAGATACGCAGTATTTT.

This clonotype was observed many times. CDR3 nucleotides: TGCAGTGCTCCATTCACAGGGGAAGTGGCCGAGCAGTACTTC. As protein: CSAPFTGEVAEQYF. The V and J genes are TRBV20-1 and TRBJ2-7; 7 nucleotides match TRBD1. V shed 5 bases and J 6 bases; nucleotides not matched to a gene: 13. This CDR3 spans 14 amino acids. Germline V gene sequence: CDR1 DFQATT, CDR2 SNEGSKA (reference sequence).

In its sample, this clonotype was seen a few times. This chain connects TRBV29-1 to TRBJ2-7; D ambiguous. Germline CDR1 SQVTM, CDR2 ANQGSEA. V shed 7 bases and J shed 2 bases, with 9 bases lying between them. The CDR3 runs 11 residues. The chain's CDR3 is CSASNTYEQYF. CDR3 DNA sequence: TGCAGCGCCTCAAATACCTACGAGCAGTACTTC.

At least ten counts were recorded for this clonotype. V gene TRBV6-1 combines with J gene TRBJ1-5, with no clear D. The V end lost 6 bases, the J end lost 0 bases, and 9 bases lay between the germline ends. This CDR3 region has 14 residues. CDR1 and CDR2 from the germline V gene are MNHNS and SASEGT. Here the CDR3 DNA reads TGTGCCAGCAGCCCAGGCCATAGCAATCAGCCCCAGCATTTT. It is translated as CASSPGHSNQPQHF.

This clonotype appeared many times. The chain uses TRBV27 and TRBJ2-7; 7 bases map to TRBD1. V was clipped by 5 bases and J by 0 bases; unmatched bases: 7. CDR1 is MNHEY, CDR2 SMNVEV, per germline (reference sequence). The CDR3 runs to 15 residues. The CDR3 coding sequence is TGTGCCAGCAGTGGACCGGGACAGAGCTCCTACGAGCAGTACTTC. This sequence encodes CASSGPGQSSYEQYF.

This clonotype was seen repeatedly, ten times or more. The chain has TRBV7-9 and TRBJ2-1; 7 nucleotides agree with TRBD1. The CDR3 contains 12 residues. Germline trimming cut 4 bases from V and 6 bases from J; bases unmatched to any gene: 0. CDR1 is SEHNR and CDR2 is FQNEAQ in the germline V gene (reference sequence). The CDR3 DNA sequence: TGTGCCAGCAGCTGGGACAGCAATGAGCAGTTCTTC. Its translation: CASSWDSNEQFF.

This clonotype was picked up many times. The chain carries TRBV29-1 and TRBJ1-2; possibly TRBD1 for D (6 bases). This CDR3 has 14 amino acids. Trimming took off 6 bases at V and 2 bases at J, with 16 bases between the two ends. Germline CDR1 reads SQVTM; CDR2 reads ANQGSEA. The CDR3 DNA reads TGCAGCGTGGCCGGGGGGGCTCTGAACTATGGCTACACCTTC. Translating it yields CSVAGGALNYGYTF.

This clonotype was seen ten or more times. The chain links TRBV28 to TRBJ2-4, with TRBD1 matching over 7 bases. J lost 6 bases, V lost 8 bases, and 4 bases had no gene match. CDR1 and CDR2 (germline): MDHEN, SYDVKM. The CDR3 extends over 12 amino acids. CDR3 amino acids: CASGTEGNIQYF. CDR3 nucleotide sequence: TGTGCCAGCGGGACAGAAGGAAACATTCAGTACTTC.

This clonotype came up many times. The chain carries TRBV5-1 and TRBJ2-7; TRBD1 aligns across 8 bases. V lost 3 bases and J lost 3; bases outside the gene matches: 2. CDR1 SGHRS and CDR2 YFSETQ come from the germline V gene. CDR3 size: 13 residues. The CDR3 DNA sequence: TGCGCCAGCAGCTGGGACAGGAACTACGAGCAGTACTTC. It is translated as CASSWDRNYEQYF.

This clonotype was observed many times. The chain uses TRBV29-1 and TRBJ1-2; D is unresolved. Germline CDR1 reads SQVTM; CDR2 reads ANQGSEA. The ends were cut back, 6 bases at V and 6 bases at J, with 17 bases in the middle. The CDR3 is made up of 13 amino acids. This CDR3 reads CSVLGETLNGYTF. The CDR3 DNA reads TGCAGCGTCCTCGGCGAGACATTAAATGGCTACACCTTC.

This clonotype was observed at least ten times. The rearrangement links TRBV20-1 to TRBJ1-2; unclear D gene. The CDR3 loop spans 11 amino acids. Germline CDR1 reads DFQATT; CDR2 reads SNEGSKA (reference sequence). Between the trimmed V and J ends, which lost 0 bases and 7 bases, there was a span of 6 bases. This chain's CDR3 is CSAREGSGYTF. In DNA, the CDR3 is TGCAGTGCTAGAGAGGGCAGTGGCTACACCTTC.

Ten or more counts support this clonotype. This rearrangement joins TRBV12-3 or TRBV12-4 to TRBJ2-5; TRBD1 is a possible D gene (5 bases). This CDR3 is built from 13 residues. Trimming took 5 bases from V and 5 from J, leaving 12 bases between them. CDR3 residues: CASSPQGLETQYF. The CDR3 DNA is TGTGCCAGCAGTCCTCAGGGTCTGGAGACCCAGTACTTC.

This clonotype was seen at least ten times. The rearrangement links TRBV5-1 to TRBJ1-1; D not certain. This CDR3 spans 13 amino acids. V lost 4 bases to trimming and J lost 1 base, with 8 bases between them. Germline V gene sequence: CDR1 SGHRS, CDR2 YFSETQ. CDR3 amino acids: CASSSTRNTEAFF. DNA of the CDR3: TGCGCCAGCAGCAGCACAAGGAACACTGAAGCTTTCTTT.

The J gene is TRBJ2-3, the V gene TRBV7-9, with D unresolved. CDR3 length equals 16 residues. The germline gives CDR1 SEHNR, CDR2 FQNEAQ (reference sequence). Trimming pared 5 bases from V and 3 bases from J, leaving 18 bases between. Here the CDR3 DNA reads TGTGCCAGCAGCGTATTTATGGGCTTGGGGACAGATACGCAGTATTTT. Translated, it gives CASSVFMGLGTDTQYF.

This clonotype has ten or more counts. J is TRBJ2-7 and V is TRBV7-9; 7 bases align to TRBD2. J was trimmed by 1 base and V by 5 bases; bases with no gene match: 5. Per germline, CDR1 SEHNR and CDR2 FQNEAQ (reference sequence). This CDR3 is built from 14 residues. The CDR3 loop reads CASSPRDYSYEQYF. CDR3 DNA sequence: TGTGCCAGCAGCCCACGGGACTATTCCTACGAGCAGTACTTC.

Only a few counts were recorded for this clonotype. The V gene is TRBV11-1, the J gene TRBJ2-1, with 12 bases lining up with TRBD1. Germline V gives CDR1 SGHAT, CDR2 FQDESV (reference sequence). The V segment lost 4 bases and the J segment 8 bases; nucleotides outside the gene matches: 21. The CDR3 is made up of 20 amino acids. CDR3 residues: CASSSIPPGQGAFHGDEQFF. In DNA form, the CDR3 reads TGTGCCAGCAGCTCCATCCCCCCGGGACAGGGGGCATTCCATGGGGATGAGCAGTTCTTC. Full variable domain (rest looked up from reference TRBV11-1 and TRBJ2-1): EAEVAQSPRYKITEKSQAVAFWCDPISGHATLYWYRQILGQGPELLVQFQDESVVDDSQLPKDRFSAERLKGVDSTLKIQPAELGDSAMYLCASSSIPPGQGAFHGDEQFFGPGTRLTVL.

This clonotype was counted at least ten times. The CDR3 is CSVGSPRLKRNEQFF. In DNA, the CDR3 is TGCAGCGTTGGGTCCCCGCGTTTGAAGAGGAATGAGCAGTTCTTC. The gene calls are TRBV29-1 and TRBJ2-1; D remains ambiguous. The ends were cut back, 4 bases at V and 7 bases at J, with 20 bases in the middle. The CDR3 consists of 15 residues. Germline V gene data show CDR1 as SQVTM and CDR2 as ANQGSEA.

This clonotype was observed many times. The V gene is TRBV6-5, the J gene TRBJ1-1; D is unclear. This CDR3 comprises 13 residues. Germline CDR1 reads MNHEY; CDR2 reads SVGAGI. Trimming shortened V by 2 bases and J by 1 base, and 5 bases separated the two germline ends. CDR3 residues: CASSYGGNTEAFF. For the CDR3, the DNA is TGTGCCAGCAGTTACGGAGGGAACACTGAAGCTTTCTTT.

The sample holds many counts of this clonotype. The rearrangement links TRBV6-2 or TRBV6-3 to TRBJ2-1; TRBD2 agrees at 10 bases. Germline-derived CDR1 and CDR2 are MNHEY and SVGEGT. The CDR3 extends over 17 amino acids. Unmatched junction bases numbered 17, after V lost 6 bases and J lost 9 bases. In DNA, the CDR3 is TGTGCCAGCAGAAGACAGGGGTTAAGCGGGAGGGATGGTGAGCAGTTCTTC. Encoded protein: CASRRQGLSGRDGEQFF.

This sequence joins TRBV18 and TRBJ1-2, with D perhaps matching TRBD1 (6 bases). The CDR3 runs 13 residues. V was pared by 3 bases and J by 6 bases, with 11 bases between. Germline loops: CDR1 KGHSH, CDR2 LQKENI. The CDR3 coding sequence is TGTGCCAGCTCACCGGAGTACAGGGATGGCTACACCTTC. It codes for CASSPEYRDGYTF.

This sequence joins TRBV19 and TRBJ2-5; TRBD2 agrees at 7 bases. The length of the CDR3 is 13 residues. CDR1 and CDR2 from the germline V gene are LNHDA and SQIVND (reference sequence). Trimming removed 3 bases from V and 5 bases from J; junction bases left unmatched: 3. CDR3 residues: CASSMGGYETQYF. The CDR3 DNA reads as TGTGCCAGTAGTATGGGAGGGTACGAGACCCAGTACTTC.

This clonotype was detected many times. DNA for the CDR3: TGTGCCAGCAGCGTAGCTACCAGAAAGGGTCCCCGGGTGGCAGTCGAGCAGTACTTC. Its protein product is CASSVATRKGPRVAVEQYF. The chain combines TRBV9 with TRBJ2-7; D unresolved. The V end lost 0 bases, the J end lost 6 bases, and 28 bases lay between the germline ends. Germline assignment: CDR1 SGDLS and CDR2 YYNGEE. The CDR3 totals 19 residues.

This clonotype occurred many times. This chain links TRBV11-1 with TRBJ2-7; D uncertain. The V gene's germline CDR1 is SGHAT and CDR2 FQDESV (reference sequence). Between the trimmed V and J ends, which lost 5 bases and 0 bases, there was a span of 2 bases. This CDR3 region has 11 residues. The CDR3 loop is CASSVSYEQYF. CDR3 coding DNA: TGTGCCAGCAGCGTCTCCTACGAGCAGTACTTC.

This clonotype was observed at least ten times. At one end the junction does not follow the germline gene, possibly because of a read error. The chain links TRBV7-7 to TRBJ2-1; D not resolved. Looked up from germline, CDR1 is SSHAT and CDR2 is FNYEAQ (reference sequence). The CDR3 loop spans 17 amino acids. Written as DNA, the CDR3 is TGTGCTAGCAGCTACTCGGTTGGGCCTAGTGCCTACAATGAGCAGTTCTTC. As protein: CASSYSVGPSAYNEQFF.

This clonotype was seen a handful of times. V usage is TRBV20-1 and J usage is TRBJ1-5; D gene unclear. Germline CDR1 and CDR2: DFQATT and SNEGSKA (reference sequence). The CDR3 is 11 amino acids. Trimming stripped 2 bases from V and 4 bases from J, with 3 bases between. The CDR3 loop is CSARLNQPQHF. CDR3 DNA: TGCAGTGCTAGATTAAATCAGCCCCAGCATTTT.

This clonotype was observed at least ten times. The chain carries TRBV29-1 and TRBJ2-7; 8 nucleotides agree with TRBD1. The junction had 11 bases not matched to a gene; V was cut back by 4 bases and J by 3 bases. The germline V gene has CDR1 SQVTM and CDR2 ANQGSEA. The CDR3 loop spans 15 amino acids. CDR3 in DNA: TGCAGCGTTGTGGCGGCGGACAGGGTAAACTACGAGCAGTACTTC. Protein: CSVVAADRVNYEQYF.

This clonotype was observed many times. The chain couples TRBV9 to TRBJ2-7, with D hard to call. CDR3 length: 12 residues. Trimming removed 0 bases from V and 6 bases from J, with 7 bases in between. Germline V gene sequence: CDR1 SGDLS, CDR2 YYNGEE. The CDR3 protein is CASSVDGFEQYF. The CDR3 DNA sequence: TGTGCCAGCAGCGTAGACGGTTTCGAGCAGTACTTC.

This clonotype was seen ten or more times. This chain's CDR3 is CATSKRQGSQETQYF. DNA of the CDR3: TGTGCCACCAGTAAACGACAGGGGAGCCAAGAGACCCAGTACTTC. V and J are TRBV24-1 and TRBJ2-5, with 8 positions matching TRBD1. The V gene end was trimmed by 6 bases and the J gene end by 1 base; junction bases not matched to a gene: 6. The CDR3 has 15 amino acids. Per the germline V gene, CDR1 is KGHDR and CDR2 is SFDVKD.